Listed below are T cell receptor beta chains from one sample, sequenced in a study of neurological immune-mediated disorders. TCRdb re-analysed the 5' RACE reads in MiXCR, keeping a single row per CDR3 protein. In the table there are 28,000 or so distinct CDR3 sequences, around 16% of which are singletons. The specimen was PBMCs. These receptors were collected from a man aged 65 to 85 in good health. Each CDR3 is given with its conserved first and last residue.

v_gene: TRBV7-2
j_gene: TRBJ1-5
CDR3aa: CASRSGQPNNQPQHF

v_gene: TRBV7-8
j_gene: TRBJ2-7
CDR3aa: CASSLATSGSLPYEQYF

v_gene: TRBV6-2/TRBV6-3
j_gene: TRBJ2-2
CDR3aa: CASTPGSLNTGELFF

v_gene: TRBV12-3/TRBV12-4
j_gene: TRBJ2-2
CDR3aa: CASSFGLNTGELFF

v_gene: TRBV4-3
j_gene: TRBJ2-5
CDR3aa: CASSQLSTGTVQYF

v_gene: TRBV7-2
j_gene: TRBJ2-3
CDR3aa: CASSSRDSATDTQYF

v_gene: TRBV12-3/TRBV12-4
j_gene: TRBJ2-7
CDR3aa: CASSQSSYEQYF

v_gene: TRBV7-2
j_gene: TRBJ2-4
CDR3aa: CASSLGPQGGNIQYF

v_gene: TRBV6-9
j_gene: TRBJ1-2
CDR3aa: CASSSTPDTNPYGYTF

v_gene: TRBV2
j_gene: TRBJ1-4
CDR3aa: CASIRRRARGEKLFF

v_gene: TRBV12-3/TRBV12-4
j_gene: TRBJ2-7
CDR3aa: CASSWDNSYEQYF

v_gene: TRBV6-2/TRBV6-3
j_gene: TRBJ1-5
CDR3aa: CASTSRTGLRDQPQHF

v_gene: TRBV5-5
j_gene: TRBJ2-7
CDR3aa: CASSWAGTGGFEQYF

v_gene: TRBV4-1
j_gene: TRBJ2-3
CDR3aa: CASSQGPKGQLKWDTQYF

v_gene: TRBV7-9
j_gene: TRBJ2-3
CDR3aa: CASSRLREGTDTQYF

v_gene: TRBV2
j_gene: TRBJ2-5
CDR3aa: CASSEETGGFETQYF

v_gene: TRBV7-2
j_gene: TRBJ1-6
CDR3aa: CASSFTLHF

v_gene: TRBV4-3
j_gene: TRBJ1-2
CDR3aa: CANSPGSGVYGYTF

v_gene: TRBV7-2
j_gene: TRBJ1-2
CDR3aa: CASSLDRGTNYGYTF

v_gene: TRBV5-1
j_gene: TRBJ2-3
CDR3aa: CASSLTLTGTDTQYF

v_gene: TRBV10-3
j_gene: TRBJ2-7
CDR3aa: CATGTDPYEQYF

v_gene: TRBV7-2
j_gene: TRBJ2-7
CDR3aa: CASSHPPGTGLYEQYF

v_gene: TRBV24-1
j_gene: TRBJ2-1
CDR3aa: CATSDLPGRGTNEQFF

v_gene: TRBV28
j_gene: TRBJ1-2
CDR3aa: CASSSGAGTVGYTF

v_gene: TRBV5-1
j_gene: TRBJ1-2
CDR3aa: CASRDPGQGASHTF

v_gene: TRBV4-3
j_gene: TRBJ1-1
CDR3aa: CASSPAGTGNTEAFF

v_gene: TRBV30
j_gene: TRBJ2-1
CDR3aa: CAWSVGTLGMNEQFF

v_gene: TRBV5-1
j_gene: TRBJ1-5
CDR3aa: CASSLAGASGQPQHF

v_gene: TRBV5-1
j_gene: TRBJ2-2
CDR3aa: CASTSGGNTGELFF

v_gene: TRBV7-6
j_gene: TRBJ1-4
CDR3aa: CASSFNADRVGKLFF

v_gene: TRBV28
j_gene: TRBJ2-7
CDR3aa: CASKARVRYEQYF

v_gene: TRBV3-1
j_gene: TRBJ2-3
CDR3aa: CASSLGTGDTQYF

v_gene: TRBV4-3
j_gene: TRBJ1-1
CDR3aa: CASSPLARGEANTEAFF

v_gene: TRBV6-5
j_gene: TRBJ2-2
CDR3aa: CASSYSLAGGPDTGELFF

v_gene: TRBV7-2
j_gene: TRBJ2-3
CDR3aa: CASSRGSTDTQYF

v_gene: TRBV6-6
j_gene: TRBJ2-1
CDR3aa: CASTQGRSYNEQFF

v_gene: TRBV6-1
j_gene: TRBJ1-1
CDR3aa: CASSEGKGRLNTEAFF

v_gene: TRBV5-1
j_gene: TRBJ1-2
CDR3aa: CASSLESPNYGYTF

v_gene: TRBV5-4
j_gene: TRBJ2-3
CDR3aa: CASSFYICSARLGGPGTDTQYF

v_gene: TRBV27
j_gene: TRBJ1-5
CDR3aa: CASRARGEDSNQPQHF

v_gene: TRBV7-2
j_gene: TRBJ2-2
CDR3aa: CASSPFAGTNTGELFF

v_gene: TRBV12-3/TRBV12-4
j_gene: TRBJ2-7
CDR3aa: CASSRRRWDRDNEQYF

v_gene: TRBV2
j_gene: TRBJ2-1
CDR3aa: CASTPWGQGAYEQFF

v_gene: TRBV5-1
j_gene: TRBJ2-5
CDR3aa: CASSLKPSGAGETQYF

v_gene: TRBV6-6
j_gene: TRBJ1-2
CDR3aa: CASRSRGFGYGYTF

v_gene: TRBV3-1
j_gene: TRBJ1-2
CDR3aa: CASSQEIDGGGDFYGYTF

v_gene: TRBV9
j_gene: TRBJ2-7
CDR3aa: CASSVGLGSPYEQYF

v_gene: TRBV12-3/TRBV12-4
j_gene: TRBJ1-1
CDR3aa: CASSPQVPSTEAFF

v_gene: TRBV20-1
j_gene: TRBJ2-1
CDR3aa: CSARKLAGGLSNEQFF

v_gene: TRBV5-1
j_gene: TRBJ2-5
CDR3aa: CASSYTGPQETQYF

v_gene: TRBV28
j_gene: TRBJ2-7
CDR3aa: CASSFITGGDEQYF

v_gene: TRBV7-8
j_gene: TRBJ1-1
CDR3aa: CASSYGGFGGGEAFF

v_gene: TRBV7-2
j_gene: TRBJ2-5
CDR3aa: CASSLRFQETQYF

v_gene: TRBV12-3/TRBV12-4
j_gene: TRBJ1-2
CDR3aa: CASSSSARLGRSNYGYTF

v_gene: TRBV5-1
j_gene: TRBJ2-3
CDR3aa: CASSLGQEPTDTQYF